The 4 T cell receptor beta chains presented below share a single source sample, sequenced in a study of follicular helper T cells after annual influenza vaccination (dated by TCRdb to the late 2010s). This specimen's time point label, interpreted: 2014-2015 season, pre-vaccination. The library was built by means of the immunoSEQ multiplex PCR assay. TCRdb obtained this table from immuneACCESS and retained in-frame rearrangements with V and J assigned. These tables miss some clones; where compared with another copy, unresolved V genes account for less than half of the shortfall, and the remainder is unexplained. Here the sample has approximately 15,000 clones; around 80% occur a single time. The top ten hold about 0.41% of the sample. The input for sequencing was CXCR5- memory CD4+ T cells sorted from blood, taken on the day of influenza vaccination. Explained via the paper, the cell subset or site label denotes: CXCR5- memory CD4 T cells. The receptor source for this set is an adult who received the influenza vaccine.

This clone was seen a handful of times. The chain's CDR3 is CASSSGGQGGGSPLHF. CDR3 bases: TGCGCCAGCAGCTCGGGGGGACAGGGCGGCGGTTCACCCCTCCACTTT. This chain uses TRBV5-1 with TRBJ1-6, with TRBD1 matching over 9 bases. This CDR3 is 16 amino acids long. Unmatched junction bases numbered 10, after V lost 3 bases and J lost 9 bases. CDR1 and CDR2 from the germline V gene are SGHRS and YFSETQ.

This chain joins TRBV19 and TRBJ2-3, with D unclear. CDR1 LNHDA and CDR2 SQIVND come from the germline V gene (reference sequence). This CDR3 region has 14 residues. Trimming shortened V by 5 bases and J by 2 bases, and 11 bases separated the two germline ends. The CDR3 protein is CASSQVGNTDTQYF. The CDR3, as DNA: TGTGCCAGTAGTCAGGTGGGGAACACAGATACGCAGTATTTT.

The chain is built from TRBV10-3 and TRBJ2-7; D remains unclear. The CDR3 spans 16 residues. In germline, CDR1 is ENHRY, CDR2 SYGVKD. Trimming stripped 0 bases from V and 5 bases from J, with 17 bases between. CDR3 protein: CAISESAAGGQDEQYF. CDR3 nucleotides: TGTGCCATCAGTGAGTCGGCAGCAGGCGGTCAAGACGAGCAGTACTTC.

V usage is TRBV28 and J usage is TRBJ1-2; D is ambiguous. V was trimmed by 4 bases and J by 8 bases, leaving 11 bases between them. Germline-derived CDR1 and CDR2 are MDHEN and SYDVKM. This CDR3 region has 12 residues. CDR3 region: CASSSPLRGYTF. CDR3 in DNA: TGTGCCAGCAGTTCCCCCCTACGAGGCTACACCTTC.